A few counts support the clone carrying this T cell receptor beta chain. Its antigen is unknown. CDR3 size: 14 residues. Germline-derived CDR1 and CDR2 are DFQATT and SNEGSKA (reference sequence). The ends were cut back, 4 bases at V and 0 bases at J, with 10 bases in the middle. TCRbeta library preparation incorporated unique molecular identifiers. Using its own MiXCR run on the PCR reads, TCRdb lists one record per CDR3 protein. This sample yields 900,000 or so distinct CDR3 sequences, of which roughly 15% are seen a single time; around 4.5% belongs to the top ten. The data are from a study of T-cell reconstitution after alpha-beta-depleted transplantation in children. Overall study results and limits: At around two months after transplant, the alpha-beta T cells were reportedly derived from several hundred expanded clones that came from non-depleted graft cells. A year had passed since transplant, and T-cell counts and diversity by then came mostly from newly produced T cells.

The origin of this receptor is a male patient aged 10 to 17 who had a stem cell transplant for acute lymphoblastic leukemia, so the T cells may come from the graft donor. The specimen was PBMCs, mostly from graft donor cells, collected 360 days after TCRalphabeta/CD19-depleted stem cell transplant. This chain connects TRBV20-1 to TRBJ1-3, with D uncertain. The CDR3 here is CSATPADSGNTIYF. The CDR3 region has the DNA TGCAGTGCTACCCCAGCAGACTCTGGAAACACCATATATTTT.